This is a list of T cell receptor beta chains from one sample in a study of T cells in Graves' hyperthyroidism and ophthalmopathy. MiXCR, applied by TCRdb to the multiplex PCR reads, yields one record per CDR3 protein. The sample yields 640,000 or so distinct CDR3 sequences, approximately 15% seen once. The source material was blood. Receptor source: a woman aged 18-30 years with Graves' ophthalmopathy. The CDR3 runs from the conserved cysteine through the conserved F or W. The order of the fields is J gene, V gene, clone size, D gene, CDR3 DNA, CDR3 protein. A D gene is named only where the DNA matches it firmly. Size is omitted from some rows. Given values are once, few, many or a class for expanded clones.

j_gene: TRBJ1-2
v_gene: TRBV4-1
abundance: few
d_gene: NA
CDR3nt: TGCGCCAGCAGCCAAGCCACAGGCCAGCTTTGGGGCTACACCTTC
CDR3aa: CASSQATGQLWGYTF

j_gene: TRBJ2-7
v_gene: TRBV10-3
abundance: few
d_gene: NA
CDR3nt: TGTGCCATCCCCCGAACAGGGTGTCGAAAATCCTACGAGCAGTACTTC
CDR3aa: CAIPRTGCRKSYEQYF

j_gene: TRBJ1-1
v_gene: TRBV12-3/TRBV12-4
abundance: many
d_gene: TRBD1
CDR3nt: TGTGCCAGCAGTTCGTACAGGGGGCGCGACACTGAAGCTTTCTTT
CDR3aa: CASSSYRGRDTEAFF

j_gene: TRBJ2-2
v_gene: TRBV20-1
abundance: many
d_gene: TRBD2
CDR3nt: TGCAGTGCTAGGGGAGGCGGGAGTTTGGACACCGGGGAGCTGTTTTTT
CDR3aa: CSARGGGSLDTGELFF

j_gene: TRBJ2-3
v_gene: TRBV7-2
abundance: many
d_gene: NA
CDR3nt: TGTGCCAGCAGCGAAGGGGGGGGAGGGCGCACAGATACGCAGTATTTT
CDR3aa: CASSEGGGGRTDTQYF

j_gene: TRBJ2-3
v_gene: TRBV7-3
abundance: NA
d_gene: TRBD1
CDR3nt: TGTGCCAGCAGCTCGACAGGGGGCGCGGGAGATACGCAGTATTTT
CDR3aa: CASSSTGGAGDTQYF

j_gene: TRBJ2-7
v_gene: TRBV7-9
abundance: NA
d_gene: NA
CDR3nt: TGTGCCAGCAGGGGTACACACGAGCAGTACTTC
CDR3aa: CASRGTHEQYF

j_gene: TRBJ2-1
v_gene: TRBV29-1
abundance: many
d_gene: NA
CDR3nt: TGCAGCGTTGAAAGGGGCTATGAGCAGTTCTTC
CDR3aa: CSVERGYEQFF

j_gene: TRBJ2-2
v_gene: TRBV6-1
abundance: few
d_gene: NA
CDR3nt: TGTGCCAGCCACCCCTCAAAGAAGGGAAACACCGGGGAGCTGTTTTTT
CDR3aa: CASHPSKKGNTGELFF

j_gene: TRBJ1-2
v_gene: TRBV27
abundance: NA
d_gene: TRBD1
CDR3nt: TGTGCCAGCAGTTTAACCACAGGGGGCTCCTATGGCTACACCTTC
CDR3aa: CASSLTTGGSYGYTF

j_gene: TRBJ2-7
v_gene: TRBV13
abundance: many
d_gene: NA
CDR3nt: TGTGCCAGCAGCTTAGTTTTGGGTGGGGGGGCGTACGAGCAGTACTTC
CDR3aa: CASSLVLGGGAYEQYF

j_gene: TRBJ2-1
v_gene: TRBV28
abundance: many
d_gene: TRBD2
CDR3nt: TGTGCCAGCAGTCGTCGTAGGGGTAGCGGGAGGTGGGATGAGCAGTTCTTC
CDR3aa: CASSRRRGSGRWDEQFF

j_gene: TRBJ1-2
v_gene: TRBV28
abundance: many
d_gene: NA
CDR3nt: TGTGCCAGCAGTTTAAACAGCAACTATGGCTACACCTTC
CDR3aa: CASSLNSNYGYTF

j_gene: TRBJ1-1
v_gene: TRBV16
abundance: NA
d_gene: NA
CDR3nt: TGTGCCAGCACCCCAAGGAGTAGAAGCACTGAAGCTTTCTTT
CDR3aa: CASTPRSRSTEAFF

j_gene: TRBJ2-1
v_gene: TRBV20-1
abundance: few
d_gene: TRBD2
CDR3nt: TGCGCCCGACTAGCGAATAACAATGAGCAGTTCTTC
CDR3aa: CARLANNNEQFF

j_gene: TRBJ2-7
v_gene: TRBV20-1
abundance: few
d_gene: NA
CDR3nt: TGCAGTGCCCCGGACCCCTACGAGCAGTACTTC
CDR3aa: CSAPDPYEQYF

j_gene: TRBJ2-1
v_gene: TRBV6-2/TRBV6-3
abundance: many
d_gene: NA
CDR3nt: TGTGCCAGCGGAGGACCCGAACGTAAGCAGTTCTTC
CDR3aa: CASGGPERKQFF

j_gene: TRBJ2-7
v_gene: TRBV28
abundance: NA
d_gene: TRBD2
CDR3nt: TGTGCCAGCAGTTTATCTCAGTTAGCGGGAGGGCTCCACTACGAGCAGTACTTC
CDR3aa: CASSLSQLAGGLHYEQYF

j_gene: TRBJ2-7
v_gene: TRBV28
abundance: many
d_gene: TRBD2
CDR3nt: TGTGCCAGCAGCCTCGTTATCTTTGGTCCTGCGGCTAGCGGGAGGGTCTACTCCTACGAGCAGTACTTC
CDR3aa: CASSLVIFGPAASGRVYSYEQYF

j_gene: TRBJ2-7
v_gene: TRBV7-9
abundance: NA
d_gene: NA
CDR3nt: TGTGGCAGCAGCCCAGGGTACGAGCAGTACTTC
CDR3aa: CGSSPGYEQYF

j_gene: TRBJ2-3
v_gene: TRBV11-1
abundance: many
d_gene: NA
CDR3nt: TGTGCCAGCAGCTCCCCTACCGGGACACCGGATACGCAGTATTTT
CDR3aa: CASSSPTGTPDTQYF

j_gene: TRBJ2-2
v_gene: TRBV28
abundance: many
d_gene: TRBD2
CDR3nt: TGTGCCAGCAGTTTCGAGCGGGAGAGGGCCACCGGGGAGCTGTTTTTT
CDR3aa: CASSFERERATGELFF

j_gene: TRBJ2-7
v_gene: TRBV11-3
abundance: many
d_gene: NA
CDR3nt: TGTGCCAGCAGCCAGACAGTCGTTCAAGCGATGAGTGGCTACGAGCAGTACTTC
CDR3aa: CASSQTVVQAMSGYEQYF

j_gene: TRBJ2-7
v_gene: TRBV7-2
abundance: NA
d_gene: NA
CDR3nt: TGTGCCAGCAGCTTAGCCGGGACAAACTACTACGAGCAGTACTTC
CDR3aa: CASSLAGTNYYEQYF

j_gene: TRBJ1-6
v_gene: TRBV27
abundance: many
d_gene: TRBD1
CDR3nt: TGTGCCAGCAGTTTTCCACCGACAGGGGGCGTCTATTCACCCCTCCACTTT
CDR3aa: CASSFPPTGGVYSPLHF

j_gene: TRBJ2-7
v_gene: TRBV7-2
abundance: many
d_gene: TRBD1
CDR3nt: TGTGCCAGCAGCTTAGCGGGACAGACTTACGAGCAGTACTTC
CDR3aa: CASSLAGQTYEQYF

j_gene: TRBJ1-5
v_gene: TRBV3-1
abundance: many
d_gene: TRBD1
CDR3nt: TGTGCCAGCAGCCGGGGGAGAGGGGGCCATCAGCCCCAGCATTTT
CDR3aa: CASSRGRGGHQPQHF

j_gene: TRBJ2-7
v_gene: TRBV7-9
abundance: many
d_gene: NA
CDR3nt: TGTGCCAGCAGCTTAGGGGGGGAGAGGCCCTACGAGCAGTACTTC
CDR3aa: CASSLGGERPYEQYF

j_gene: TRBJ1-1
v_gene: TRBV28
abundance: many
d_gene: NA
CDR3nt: TGTGCCAGCAGCCAAGACAGTGAAGCTTTCTTT
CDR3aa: CASSQDSEAFF

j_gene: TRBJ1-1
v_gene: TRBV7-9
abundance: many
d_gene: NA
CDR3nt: TGTGCCAGCAGCTTAGAAGCGGGGAGCACTGAAGCTTTCTTT
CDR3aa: CASSLEAGSTEAFF

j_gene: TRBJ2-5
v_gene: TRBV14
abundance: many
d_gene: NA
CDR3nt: TGTGCCAGCAGCCCCTTGACACTACAAGAGACCCAGTACTTC
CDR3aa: CASSPLTLQETQYF

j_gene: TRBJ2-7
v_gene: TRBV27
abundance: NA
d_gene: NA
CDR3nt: TGTGCCAGCAGCCGGGACATGCCCAGTCTAGAGCAGTACTTC
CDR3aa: CASSRDMPSLEQYF

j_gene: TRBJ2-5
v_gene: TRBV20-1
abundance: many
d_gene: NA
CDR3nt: TGCAGTGCTAGAGATTTCGGGCGGTCTGGAGAGACCCAGTACTTC
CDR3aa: CSARDFGRSGETQYF

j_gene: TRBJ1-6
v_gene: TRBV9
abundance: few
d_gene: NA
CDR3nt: TGTGCCAGCAGCGGAGAGGAAAGCTCCTATAATTCACCCCTCCACTTT
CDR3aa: CASSGEESSYNSPLHF

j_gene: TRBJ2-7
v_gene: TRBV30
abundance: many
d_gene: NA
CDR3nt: TGTGCCTGGACTAGCGCCTCCTACGAGCAGTACTTC
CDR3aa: CAWTSASYEQYF

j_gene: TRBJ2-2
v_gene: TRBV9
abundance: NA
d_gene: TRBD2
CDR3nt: TGTGCCAGCAGCCCCCGGCTAGCGGGAGCGGACGGGGAGCTGTTTTTT
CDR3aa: CASSPRLAGADGELFF

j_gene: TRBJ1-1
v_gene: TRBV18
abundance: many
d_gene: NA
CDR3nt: TGTGCCAGCTCACCAGGACCTGGCAACACTGAAGCTTTCTTT
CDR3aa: CASSPGPGNTEAFF

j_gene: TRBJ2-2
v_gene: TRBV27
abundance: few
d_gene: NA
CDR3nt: TGTGCCAGCAGGGTAGACCCCGGGGAGCTGTTTTTT
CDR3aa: CASRVDPGELFF

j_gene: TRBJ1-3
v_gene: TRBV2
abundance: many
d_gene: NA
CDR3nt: TGTGCCAGCAGTGAAGCCTGGCAGGGGTTTGGAAACACCATATATTTT
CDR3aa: CASSEAWQGFGNTIYF

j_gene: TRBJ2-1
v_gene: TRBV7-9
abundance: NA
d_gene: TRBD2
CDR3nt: TGTGCCAGCAACCCAGGGACTAGCGGGAGGACTCATACGAGCTCCTACAATGAGCAGTTCTTC
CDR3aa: CASNPGTSGRTHTSSYNEQFF

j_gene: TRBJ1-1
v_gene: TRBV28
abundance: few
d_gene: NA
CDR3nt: TGTGAAGATCGAGACGCTTTCTTT
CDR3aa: CEDRDAFF

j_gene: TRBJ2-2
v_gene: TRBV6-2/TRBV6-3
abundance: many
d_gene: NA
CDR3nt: TGTGCCAGCAGTGACGGATTGGACGGCGGGGTCGGGGAGCTGTTTTTT
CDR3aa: CASSDGLDGGVGELFF

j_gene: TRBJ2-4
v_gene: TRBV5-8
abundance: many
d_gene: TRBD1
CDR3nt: TGTGCCAGCAGCTTGTGGACAGGGGACGTTCAAATCTACATTCAGTACTTC
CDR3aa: CASSLWTGDVQIYIQYF

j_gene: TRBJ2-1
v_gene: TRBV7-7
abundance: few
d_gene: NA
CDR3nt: TGTGCTAGCAGCTTAGATGAGGGCGGCTACAATGAGCAGTTCTTC
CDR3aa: CASSLDEGGYNEQFF

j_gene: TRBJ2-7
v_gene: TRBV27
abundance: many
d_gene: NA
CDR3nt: TGTGCCAGCAGTTTAAGCGTCGACAGCTTCTACGAGCAGTACTTC
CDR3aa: CASSLSVDSFYEQYF

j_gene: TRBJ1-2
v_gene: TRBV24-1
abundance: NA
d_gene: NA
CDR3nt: TGTGCCACCAGTGACCGCACAGCTAACTATGGCTACACCTTC
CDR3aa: CATSDRTANYGYTF

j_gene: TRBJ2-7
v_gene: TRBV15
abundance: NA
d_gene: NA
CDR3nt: TGTGCCACCAGCAGACAGGGAAGCTACGAGCAGTACTTC
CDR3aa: CATSRQGSYEQYF

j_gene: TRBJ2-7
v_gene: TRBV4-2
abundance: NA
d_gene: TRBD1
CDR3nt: TGTGCCAGCAGCCAAGACTCACAGGGGGCCGGCTCCTACGAGCAGTACTTC
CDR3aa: CASSQDSQGAGSYEQYF

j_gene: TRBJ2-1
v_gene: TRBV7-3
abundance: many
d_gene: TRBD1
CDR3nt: TGTGCCAGCAGCTTAACGAGTGGACAGGGATATGAGCAGTTCTTC
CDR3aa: CASSLTSGQGYEQFF

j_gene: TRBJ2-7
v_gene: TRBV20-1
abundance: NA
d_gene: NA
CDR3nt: TGCAGTGCTACGTCCAGAAGGACTGTTTACGAGCAGTACTTC
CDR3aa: CSATSRRTVYEQYF

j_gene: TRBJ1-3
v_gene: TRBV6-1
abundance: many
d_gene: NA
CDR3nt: TGTGCCAGCACCGATCGGGGTGGAGGTGGAAACACCATATATTTT
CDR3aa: CASTDRGGGGNTIYF

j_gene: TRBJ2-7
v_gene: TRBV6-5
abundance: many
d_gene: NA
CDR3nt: TGTGCCAGCAGTTACAGAAGGGTGCCCTATGAGCAGTACTTC
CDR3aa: CASSYRRVPYEQYF

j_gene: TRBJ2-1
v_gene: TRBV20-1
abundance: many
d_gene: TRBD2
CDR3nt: TGCAGTGCTAGGAGTCTAGCGGGAGAGGGTGAGCAGTTCTTC
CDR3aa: CSARSLAGEGEQFF

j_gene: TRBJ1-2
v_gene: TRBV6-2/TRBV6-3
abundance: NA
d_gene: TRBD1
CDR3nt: TGTGCCAGCAGTGCGACAGGGGAGTATGGCTACACCTTC
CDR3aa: CASSATGEYGYTF

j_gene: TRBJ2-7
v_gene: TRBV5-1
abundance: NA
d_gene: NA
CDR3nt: TGCGCCAGCAGCTTCCGGGGAAGTGCCTACGAGCAGTACTTC
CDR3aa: CASSFRGSAYEQYF